These 25 T cell receptor beta chains share one sample of origin, sequenced in a study of T cell clonality in common variable immunodeficiency. Findings of the study overall: Fewer deletions and N-nucleotide insertions were reportedly seen in common variable immunodeficiency TCR beta sequences.

TCRdb keeps only in-frame clones here, not all; method: immunoSEQ multiplex PCR. This sample shows approximately 35,000 clones and no singletons; around 6.7% rests with the ten largest. These receptors lack a known antigen. The specimen sequenced was peripheral blood mononuclear cells. All receptors derive from a human donor with common variable immunodeficiency.

This clone was counted many times. Read coverage stops 3 residues before the CDR3 terminus; the germline J gene supplies the remainder. The V call is TRBV11-2, the J call TRBJ2-1; D might be TRBD2 (6 bases). This CDR3 has 15 amino acids. Trimming left V 0 bases short and J 6 bases short, with 12 bases between. Germline-derived CDR1 and CDR2 are SGHAT and FQNNGV. CDR3 loop: CASSLDGGAANEQFF. The part of the CDR3 DNA that was read is TGTGCCAGCAGCTTAGATGGCGGGGCGGCCAATGAG.

This clone was counted many times. The CDR3 DNA, read in part, is TGCGCCAGCAGCCCGACCGGGACTAGATTCAACGAG. It codes for CASSPTGTRFNE. The entire CDR3 protein is CASSPTGTRFNEQYF. The J gene is TRBJ2-7, the V gene TRBV4-1; 8 bases are shared with TRBD2. The read gets to within 3 residues of the CDR3 end, and the germline J gene fills in the rest. Germline CDR1 and CDR2: MGHRA and YSYEKL. Losses at the gene ends were 4 bases for V and 5 bases for J; bases not matched to a gene: 10. The CDR3 is made up of 15 amino acids.

With regard to this clone: The CDR3 goes on 3 residues after the read ends, and that part is filled in from the germline J gene. The rearrangement joins TRBV11-3 to TRBJ2-7; D is undetermined. Trimming took off 2 bases at V and 2 bases at J, with 10 bases between the two ends. Looked up from germline, CDR1 is SGHNT and CDR2 is YENEEA. This CDR3 spans 14 amino acids. Incomplete CDR3 DNA: TGTGCCAGCAGCTTAATCCCAGGAACCTACGAG. This translates into CASSLIPGTYE. The entire CDR3 reads CASSLIPGTYEQYF.

This clone qualifies as medium-sized (0.01 to 0.1%). The read is 3 residues too short to cover the CDR3 end, so that end is filled in from the germline J gene. The chain couples TRBV29-1 to TRBJ2-1; 11 bases are shared with TRBD2. Germline-derived CDR1 and CDR2 are SQVTM and ANQGSEA. V was clipped by 8 bases and J by 2 bases; unmatched bases: 5. The CDR3 loop spans 14 amino acids. CDR3 DNA, as far as it was read: TGCAGCACCGATAGCGGGAGGGCCTACAATGAG. Translating gives CSTDSGRAYNE. The full CDR3 reads CSTDSGRAYNEQFF.

This clone was detected ten times or more. The read comes to an end 3 residues before the CDR3 does, leaving the germline J gene to fill in the end. The J gene is TRBJ2-1, the V gene TRBV5-1; 7 positions agree with TRBD2. V gave up 2 bases and J gave up 8 bases; unmatched junction bases: 10. The length of the CDR3 is 15 residues. The V gene's germline CDR1 is SGHRS and CDR2 YFSETQ. The covered CDR3 bases are TGCGCCAGCAGCTTATCACAGCAACGGGGGGATGAG. It encodes CASSLSQQRGDE. The entire CDR3 protein is CASSLSQQRGDEQFF.

On this clone itself: The read ends 3 residues before the CDR3 terminus; that terminus is restored from the germline J gene. The rearrangement joins TRBV11-3 to TRBJ2-1; D is ambiguous. The CDR3 is 15 amino acids. V was clipped by 2 bases and J by 5 bases, with 13 bases between them. Germline CDR1 reads SGHNT; CDR2 reads YENEEA. The part of the CDR3 DNA that was read is TGTGCCAGCAGCTTACTAGAAAGATGGGACAATGAG. As protein: CASSLLERWDNE. The entire CDR3 is CASSLLERWDNEQFF.

Many counts were recorded for this clone. The CDR3 is CASSLAGGPGETQYF. The CDR3 DNA, read in part, is TGTGCCAGCAGCTTGGCAGGGGGGCCCGGGGAGACC. The chain couples TRBV5-5 to TRBJ2-5; possibly TRBD1 for D (7 bases). The sequence runs out 3 residues before the end of the CDR3; the remainder is reconstructed from the germline J gene. V dropped 0 bases and J dropped 5 bases, with 14 bases sitting between them. The CDR3 covers 15 residues. Germline V gives CDR1 SGHKS, CDR2 YYEKEE (reference sequence).

This clone was counted at least ten times. The CDR3 end lies 3 residues beyond the end of the read and is filled in from the germline J gene. The chain uses TRBV14 and TRBJ2-1; 8 positions match TRBD2. The CDR3 has 16 residues. The ends lost 3 bases at V and 4 bases at J; junction bases unmatched: 8. Germline values: CDR1 SGHDN, CDR2 FVKESK. The CDR3 DNA, read in part, is TGTGCCAGCAGCCAGGTCAGACTAGCGCCATACAATGAG. It codes for CASSQVRLAPYNE. The entire CDR3 is CASSQVRLAPYNEQFF.

This clone has ten or more counts. The CDR3 end is not reached by the read, which stops 3 residues before it; the germline J gene fills it in. The chain uses TRBV12-5 and TRBJ2-7; 9 bases agree with TRBD1. With V trimmed by 5 bases and J by 3 bases, 8 bases remained unmatched. CDR3 length equals 15 residues. The V gene's germline CDR1 is LGHNT and CDR2 FRNRAP. The sequenced CDR3 bases are TGTGCTAGTGGTCAGCCGGGACAGGGCGACTACGAG. Protein: CASGQPGQGDYE. The CDR3 reads in full as CASGQPGQGDYEQYF.

For this clone: Coverage ceases 3 residues before the CDR3 finishes, and the germline J gene fills in the end. The chain joins TRBV2 to TRBJ2-3; D may be TRBD1 (5 bases). There are 14 residues in the CDR3. Trimming left V 7 bases short and J 1 base short, with 12 bases between. Germline values: CDR1 SNHLY, CDR2 FYNNEI. The DNA read from the CDR3 is TGTGCCAGCAAGGTGGGGCTGGGCACAGATACG. Translation: CASKVGLGTDT. The complete CDR3 sequence is CASKVGLGTDTQYF.

By frequency in the sample, this clone is medium-sized. From the germline J gene comes the end of the CDR3, since the read stops 3 residues before it. The chain employs TRBV20-1 and TRBJ1-6, with 9 bases matching TRBD1. Germline CDR1 DFQATT, CDR2 SNEGSKA (reference sequence). The J segment lost 5 bases and the V segment lost 5 bases, leaving 1 base of the junction unmatched. The CDR3 spans 13 residues. Partial CDR3 DNA: TGCAGTGCTGGGACAGGGAATAATTCACCC. The encoded protein is CSAGTGNNSP. From start to end, the CDR3 is CSAGTGNNSPLHF.

A few counts support this clone. The read terminates 3 residues before the CDR3 end, so the remaining end is supplied by the germline J gene. The chain recombines TRBV19 with TRBJ2-2; no reliable D call. CDR1 and CDR2 from the germline V gene are LNHDA and SQIVND (reference sequence). CDR3 size: 14 residues. V lost 4 bases and J lost 3, with 9 bases in between. CDR3 sequence reads: CASSTFADTGELFF. The sequenced CDR3 bases are TGTGCCAGTAGTACATTCGCAGACACCGGGGAG. The whole variable domain, filled in from reference TRBV19 and TRBJ2-2, reads DGGITQSPKYLFRKEGQNVTLSCEQNLNHDAMYWYRQDPGQGLRLIYYSQIVNDFQKGDIAEGYSVSREKKESFPLTVTSAQKNPTAFYLCASSTFADTGELFFGEGSRLTVL.

By proportion, this clone is medium-sized (0.01 to 0.1%). The read terminates 3 residues before the CDR3 end, so the remaining end is supplied by the germline J gene. The J gene is TRBJ2-1, the V gene TRBV20-1; TRBD2 might be the D (5 bases). Germline assignment: CDR1 DFQATT and CDR2 SNEGSKA (reference sequence). This CDR3 has 14 amino acids. Trimming removed 7 bases from V and 5 bases from J, with 18 bases in between. The part of the CDR3 DNA that was read is TGCAGTGTTCTATATAGCGACCGCGACAATGAG. Translation gives CSVLYSDRDNE. From start to end, the CDR3 is CSVLYSDRDNEQFF.

This clone has at least ten counts. Partial CDR3 DNA: TGTGCCAGCTCACCATCAGGCGTAGGGGAGACC. Protein: CASSPSGVGET. The complete CDR3 reads CASSPSGVGETQYF. This chain links TRBV18 with TRBJ2-5; no clear D gene. The read terminates 3 residues before the CDR3 end, so the remaining end is supplied by the germline J gene. This CDR3 region has 14 residues. Trimming took 2 bases from V and 5 from J, leaving 12 bases between them. The germline V gene encodes CDR1 KGHSH and CDR2 LQKENI. Full variable domain (outside the CDR3, taken from reference TRBV18 and TRBJ2-5): NAGVMQNPRHLVRRRGQEARLRCSPMKGHSHVYWYRQLPEEGLKFMVYLQKENIIDESGMPKERFSAEFPKEGPSILRIQQVVRGDSAAYFCASSPSGVGETQYFGPGTRLLVL.

To note about this clone: The CDR3 end lies 3 residues beyond the end of the read and is filled in from the germline J gene. The chain carries TRBV6-2 or TRBV6-3 and TRBJ2-7, with 10 bases lining up with TRBD2. CDR1 is MNHEY, CDR2 SVGEGT, per germline. The V gene end was trimmed by 2 bases and the J gene end by 6 bases; junction bases not matched to a gene: 7. The CDR3 loop spans 15 amino acids. The CDR3 sequence is CASSYGLAGVVEQYF. CDR3 DNA (partial): TGTGCCAGCAGTTACGGGCTAGCGGGAGTGGTCGAG.

This clone was detected ten times or more. The CDR3 extends 3 residues past the end of the read, so its final part is completed from the germline J gene. This chain uses TRBV7-8 with TRBJ1-4, with 10 nucleotides matching TRBD1. The CDR3 has 15 amino acids. Germline loops: CDR1 SGHVS, CDR2 FQNEAQ. With V trimmed by 5 bases and J by 7 bases, 7 bases remained unmatched. CDR3 DNA, as far as it was read: TGTGCCAGCAGCCCCCGGGACAGGGGTCTTGAAAAA. It yields the protein CASSPRDRGLEK. The whole CDR3 region reads CASSPRDRGLEKLFF.

This clone was counted at least ten times. The missing CDR3 end, 3 residues past where the read stops, is filled in from the germline J gene. The V and J genes are TRBV24-1 and TRBJ2-7, with no clear D. CDR3 size: 14 residues. V lost 6 bases and J lost 2, with 13 bases in between. The germline V gene encodes CDR1 KGHDR and CDR2 SFDVKD. The CDR3 here is CATSSVGATYEQYF. The DNA read from the CDR3 is TGTGCCACCAGTTCGGTGGGCGCTACCTACGAG.

Comment on this clone: Read sequence stops 3 residues before the CDR3 end, and the germline J gene provides the missing end. The chain carries TRBV7-2 and TRBJ1-1, with D possibly being TRBD1 (5 bases). Between the trimmed V and J ends, which lost 8 bases and 1 base, there was a span of 14 bases. The germline gives CDR1 SGHTA, CDR2 FQGNSA. CDR3 length equals 14 residues. Incomplete CDR3 DNA: TGTGCCAGCGGACACCCCGACAAGAACACTGAA. This sequence encodes CASGHPDKNTE. The entire CDR3 sequence reads CASGHPDKNTEAFF.

In its sample, this clone was seen a few times. The sequenced fragment ends 3 residues before the CDR3 boundary, so the rest is inferred from the germline J gene. The rearrangement uses TRBV11-2 and TRBJ2-7; maybe TRBD1 (5 bases). The CDR3 length is 13 residues. Trimming cost V 3 bases and J 6 bases, with 12 bases left between them. The germline CDR1 and CDR2 sequences are SGHAT and FQNNGV. The CDR3: CASSLTTGAEQYF. The DNA read from the CDR3 is TGTGCCAGCAGCTTGACAACAGGAGCCGAG.

In its sample, this clone was seen a few times. The read falls 3 residues short of the CDR3 end, and the missing part is taken from the germline J gene. V is TRBV5-6 and J is TRBJ1-5, with 10 bases aligning to TRBD1. Germline CDR1 and CDR2: SGHDT and YYEEEE. This CDR3 is built from 14 residues. The V and J ends lost 3 bases and 6 bases, in that order; junction bases with no gene match: 3. CDR3 loop: CASSSTGGSQPQHF. CDR3 DNA, as far as it was read: TGTGCCAGCAGCTCGACAGGGGGCAGTCAGCCC. Together with reference TRBV5-6 and TRBJ1-5, the CDR3 gives the full variable domain: DAGVTQSPTHLIKTRGQQVTLRCSPKSGHDTVSWYQQALGQGPQFIFQYYEEEERQRGNFPDRFSGHQFPNYSSELNVNALLLGDSALYLCASSSTGGSQPQHFGDGTRLSIL.

This clone was counted at least ten times. Read sequence stops 3 residues before the CDR3 end, and the germline J gene provides the missing end. The V and J genes are TRBV3-1 (or the pseudogene TRBV3-2) and TRBJ2-1, with 9 bases identical to TRBD2. The CDR3 extends over 17 amino acids. The germline V gene encodes CDR1 LGHDT and CDR2 YNNKEL (reference sequence). The V gene end was trimmed by 0 bases and the J gene end by 4 bases; junction bases not matched to a gene: 7. CDR3 amino acids: CASSQDKVAGVYNEQFF. The sequenced CDR3 bases are TGTGCCAGCAGCCAAGATAAGGTAGCGGGAGTTTACAATGAG.

Points on this clone: The read terminates 3 residues ahead of where the CDR3 ends, so the germline J gene completes it. The chain is built from TRBV11-3 and TRBJ2-7, with TRBD2 identical over 15 bases. Losses at the gene ends were 4 bases for V and 6 bases for J; bases not matched to a gene: 4. The CDR3 contains 15 residues. Per the germline V gene, CDR1 is SGHNT and CDR2 is YENEEA. Partial CDR3 DNA: TGTGCCAGCAGCTCCTGGACTAGCGGGGGGGGCGAG. This gives the protein CASSSWTSGGGE. The full CDR3 reads CASSSWTSGGGEQYF.

This clone was counted many times. Sequencing ends 3 residues short of the CDR3 end; the germline J gene provides the rest. Other DNA sequences within the sample encode an identical CDR3. V gene TRBV18 combines with J gene TRBJ2-5; 15 nucleotides agree with TRBD2. This CDR3 has 16 residues. Germline V CDR1 and CDR2: KGHSH, LQKENI. After removal of 3 bases from V and 4 bases from J, the junction contained 3 bases not matched to a gene. The CDR3 spells CASSPQGLAGGETQYF. The part of the CDR3 DNA that was read is TGTGCCAGCTCACCCCAGGGACTAGCGGGAGGAGAGACC.

This clone occurred a few times. CDR3 residues: CASSEAGVEGYTF. Partial CDR3 DNA: TGTGCCAGCAGTGAAGCCGGGGTTGAAGGC. The chain links TRBV2 to TRBJ1-2, with D unresolved. The read gets to within 3 residues of the CDR3 end, and the germline J gene fills in the rest. The germline gives CDR1 SNHLY, CDR2 FYNNEI. The length of the CDR3 is 13 residues.

At least ten counts were recorded for this clone. The missing CDR3 end, 3 residues past where the read stops, is filled in from the germline J gene. The chain uses TRBV7-7 and TRBJ2-2; D unclear. The V gene lost 5 bases and the J gene lost 0 bases, with 7 bases spanning the gap. The V gene's germline CDR1 is SSHAT and CDR2 FNYEAQ (reference sequence). The CDR3 is 14 amino acids. The CDR3 reads CASSLFANTGELFF. The part of the CDR3 DNA that was read is TGTGCCAGCAGCCTTTTCGCGAACACCGGGGAG.